The rows below give T cell receptor beta chains drawn from one sample of a study of blood T cell repertoires in COVID-19. The assay was immunoSEQ multiplex PCR, and TCRdb's table has in-frame clones only and misses some. The table shows under 300,000 clones, with roughly nine tenths occurring only once. Sequencing input: PBMCs or T cells enriched from blood (not recorded which). These receptors came from a human donor in a cohort exposed to, infected with or recovered from COVID-19 (not recorded which). The donor label of this sample is uncertain. The CDR3 runs from the conserved cysteine through the conserved F or W. D genes are given only for firm matches. The listing skips clone size in some rows; elsewhere it reads once, few, many or a size class.

J gene: TRBJ2-5
V gene: TRBV11-2
D gene: TRBD2
CDR3 length: 16
clone size: NA
CDR3 protein: CASSFRLAGVQETQYF
CDR3 DNA: TGTGCCAGCAGCTTCAGGCTAGCGGGGGTTCAAGAGACCCAGTACTTC

J gene: TRBJ1-5
V gene: TRBV30
D gene: TRBD1
CDR3 length: 13
clone size: NA
CDR3 protein: CAWGTAPTQPQHF
CDR3 DNA: TGTGCCTGGGGGACAGCGCCGACTCAGCCCCAGCATTTT

J gene: TRBJ2-2
V gene: TRBV6-1
D gene: NA
CDR3 length: 15
clone size: NA
CDR3 protein: CASSEGAAGTGELFF
CDR3 DNA: TGTGCCAGCAGTGAAGGGGCCGCGGGCACCGGGGAGCTGTTTTTT

J gene: TRBJ2-3
V gene: TRBV5-4
D gene: NA
CDR3 length: 15
clone size: NA
CDR3 protein: CASRRGFEAPDTQYF
CDR3 DNA: TGTGCCAGCAGACGGGGGTTTGAGGCTCCCGATACGCAGTATTTT

J gene: TRBJ2-3
V gene: TRBV5-1
D gene: TRBD2
CDR3 length: 21
clone size: NA
CDR3 protein: CASSLGDERLAGRPGTDTQYF
CDR3 DNA: TGCGCCAGCAGCTTGGGGGATGAGAGACTAGCGGGGCGACCAGGAACAGATACGCAGTATTTT

J gene: TRBJ2-1
V gene: TRBV11-2
D gene: NA
CDR3 length: 13
clone size: NA
CDR3 protein: CASSSLRGNEQFF
CDR3 DNA: TGTGCCAGCAGCTCACTTAGGGGTAACGAGCAGTTCTTC

J gene: TRBJ1-2
V gene: TRBV11-2
D gene: NA
CDR3 length: 16
clone size: NA
CDR3 protein: CASSLDLTDSTYGYTF
CDR3 DNA: TGTGCCAGCAGCTTAGATCTGACGGACTCCACCTACGGCTACACCTTC

J gene: TRBJ1-3
V gene: TRBV7-9
D gene: NA
CDR3 length: 14
clone size: NA
CDR3 protein: CASAGPRGGNTIYF
CDR3 DNA: TGTGCCAGCGCGGGGCCGCGGGGAGGAAACACCATATATTTT

J gene: TRBJ1-2
V gene: TRBV7-9
D gene: NA
CDR3 length: 12
clone size: once
CDR3 protein: CASSLAGDGYTF
CDR3 DNA: TGTGCCAGCAGCTTAGCAGGGGATGGCTACACCTTC

J gene: TRBJ2-2
V gene: TRBV4-1
D gene: TRBD2
CDR3 length: 18
clone size: NA
CDR3 protein: CASSQVVGAGGGAGELFF
CDR3 DNA: TGCGCCAGCAGCCAAGTGGTGGGTGCGGGGGGCGGCGCCGGGGAGCTGTTTTTT

J gene: TRBJ2-2
V gene: TRBV19
D gene: NA
CDR3 length: 16
clone size: NA
CDR3 protein: CASSIPGGAGTGELFF
CDR3 DNA: TGTGCCAGTAGTATACCGGGGGGCGCGGGCACCGGGGAGCTGTTTTTT

J gene: TRBJ1-1
V gene: TRBV19
D gene: NA
CDR3 length: 12
clone size: NA
CDR3 protein: CASSTSQRTAFF
CDR3 DNA: TGTGCCAGTAGTACCTCACAGAGAACAGCTTTCTTT

J gene: TRBJ2-3
V gene: TRBV7-9
D gene: NA
CDR3 length: 15
clone size: NA
CDR3 protein: CASSLIETSTDTQYF
CDR3 DNA: TGTGCCAGCAGCTTGATAGAGACTAGCACAGATACGCAGTATTTT

J gene: TRBJ1-4
V gene: TRBV5-4
D gene: TRBD1
CDR3 length: 14
clone size: NA
CDR3 protein: CASSYRGDGEKLFF
CDR3 DNA: TGTGCCAGCAGCTACAGGGGGGACGGTGAAAAACTGTTTTTT

J gene: TRBJ1-4
V gene: TRBV9
D gene: NA
CDR3 length: 13
clone size: NA
CDR3 protein: CASSAGTREKLFF
CDR3 DNA: TGTGCCAGCAGCGCCGGGACAAGGGAAAAACTGTTTTTT

J gene: TRBJ2-3
V gene: TRBV9
D gene: TRBD2
CDR3 length: 14
clone size: once
CDR3 protein: CASSGERGRDTQYF
CDR3 DNA: TGTGCCAGCAGCGGGGAGCGGGGACGAGATACGCAGTATTTT

J gene: TRBJ2-2
V gene: TRBV6-5
D gene: NA
CDR3 length: 15
clone size: NA
CDR3 protein: CASSPGDVDTGELFF
CDR3 DNA: TGTGCCAGCAGTCCGGGTGATGTTGACACCGGGGAGCTGTTTTTT

J gene: TRBJ1-6
V gene: TRBV6-1
D gene: NA
CDR3 length: 14
clone size: NA
CDR3 protein: CASSEGTANSPLHF
CDR3 DNA: TGTGCCAGCAGTGAAGGGACAGCCAATTCACCCCTCCACTTT

J gene: TRBJ2-1
V gene: TRBV29-1
D gene: TRBD2
CDR3 length: 16
clone size: once
CDR3 protein: CSVEHRAGSSYNEQFF
CDR3 DNA: TGCAGCGTTGAGCATAGAGCGGGGAGCTCCTACAATGAGCAGTTCTTC

J gene: TRBJ2-3
V gene: TRBV24-1
D gene: TRBD2
CDR3 length: 15
clone size: once
CDR3 protein: CATSGGGYSTDTQYF
CDR3 DNA: TGTGCCACCAGTGGGGGGGGATACAGCACAGATACGCAGTATTTT

J gene: TRBJ1-1
V gene: TRBV6-5
D gene: NA
CDR3 length: 13
clone size: NA
CDR3 protein: CASGLRGSTEAFF
CDR3 DNA: TGTGCCAGCGGTCTGCGGGGTTCCACTGAAGCTTTCTTT